Listed below are T cell receptor beta chains from one sample, sequenced in a study of blood T cell repertoires in COVID-19. The assay was immunoSEQ multiplex PCR, and TCRdb's table has in-frame clones only and misses some. Of under 200,000 clones listed, about 86% are singletons. The sample comprised peripheral blood. These TCRs come from a woman in her fifties or sixties with COVID-19, enrolled during active disease. CDR3s include the opening cysteine and the closing phenylalanine or tryptophan. The order of the fields is clone size, J gene, V gene, CDR3 protein. Size is stated for part of the rows, as once, few or many counts, or as a class when the clone is expanded.

NA,TRBJ2-3,TRBV2,CASRGLVVDTQYF
NA,TRBJ2-1,TRBV7-2,CASSPPDTSSYNEQFF
once,TRBJ1-2,TRBV21-1,CASSTRQGGNDYGYTF
once,TRBJ1-1,TRBV10-3,CAISEAGQGTTEAFF
NA,TRBJ2-3,TRBV25-1,CASSAQWSTDTQYF
NA,TRBJ1-1,TRBV9,CASSVGPTGLNTEAFF
NA,TRBJ1-2,TRBV19,CASNDRGQVNYGYTF
few,TRBJ2-7,TRBV7-2,CASSLFRQGGYEQYF
NA,TRBJ2-3,TRBV6-6,CASSSHSGSTDTQYF
NA,TRBJ2-2,TRBV7-9,CASSIRLAEYGGELFF
NA,TRBJ2-5,TRBV19,CASREQGVQTQYF
NA,TRBJ2-5,TRBV7-9,CASSLYTAQETQYF
NA,TRBJ2-2,TRBV7-2,CASSLTGVGTGELFF